This T cell receptor (beta chain) was sequenced for a study of OX40 agonist ivuxolimab in advanced cancers. Study background: Patients were given ivuxolimab, an antibody that agonizes OX40 (CD134). The mean age was about 61 years, ranging from 23 to 79, with 65% to 90% of participants male. Study conclusions and caveats: At 0.1 to 3.0 mg/kg and by week 6, CD4+ and CD8+ T cells in the blood had expanded clonally.

Libraries were prepared by immunoSEQ multiplex PCR; TCRdb keeps only in-frame clonotypes and omits some of them. Seen here are 43,000 or so clones, around 84% observed once, and the top ten hold around 11%. As concerns this clone: Antigen unknown. Other DNA sequences in this specimen translate into the identical CDR3.

Germline V CDR1 and CDR2: MGHRA, YSYEKL. Trimming removed 6 bases at V and 0 bases at J, with 10 bases between. The CDR3 totals 14 residues. Excluded were patients having autoimmune disease history or systemic immunosuppression. The V gene is TRBV4-1, the J gene TRBJ2-3; possibly TRBD1 for D (5 bases). The sequence came from an adult with an advanced solid tumor such as melanoma, head and neck, liver or kidney cancer. The input for sequencing was CD4+ or CD8+ T cells sorted from blood, taken in a trial of the OX40 agonist ivuxolimab. CDR3 amino acids: CASSQRQSTDTQYF. The DNA of the CDR3 is TGCGCCAGCAGTCAACGACAGAGCACAGATACGCAGTATTTT.